This T cell receptor (beta chain) was obtained from a study of CD8+CD57+ T cells in acquired aplastic anemia. For the study at large: Sorted CD4+ and CD8+ cell DNA averaged roughly 3 ug.

On this clonotype itself: Its antigen is still unknown.

General study points: Patients and controls shared around 30 CD8+ CDR3 sequences.

Genomic DNA acted as the template from which TCR beta VDJ combination and CDR3 sequence profiling were carried out. TCRdb re-analysed the reads in MiXCR, keeping a single row per CDR3 protein. The sample lists 150,000 to 160,000 distinct CDR3 sequences; about 50% were seen once. Patients chosen for sequencing had shown CD8+CD57+ cell expansion by flow cytometry. Patients, without exception, had severe acquired aplastic anemia. Trimming at V came to 5 bases and at J to 5 bases, leaving 6 bases not matched to a gene. This CDR3 comprises 15 residues. Germline V gene sequence: CDR1 ENHRY, CDR2 SYGVKD. This receptor was taken from a human donor with aplastic anemia. The chain joins TRBV10-3 to TRBJ2-2; 9 bases are a match to TRBD2. The sample consisted of sorted CD4+, CD8+, or CD8+CD57+ T cells (not recorded which) from PBMCs. CDR3 region: CAISLAGVGTGELFF. In DNA, the CDR3 is TGTGCCATCAGTTTAGCGGGAGTAGGTACCGGGGAGCTGTTTTTT.